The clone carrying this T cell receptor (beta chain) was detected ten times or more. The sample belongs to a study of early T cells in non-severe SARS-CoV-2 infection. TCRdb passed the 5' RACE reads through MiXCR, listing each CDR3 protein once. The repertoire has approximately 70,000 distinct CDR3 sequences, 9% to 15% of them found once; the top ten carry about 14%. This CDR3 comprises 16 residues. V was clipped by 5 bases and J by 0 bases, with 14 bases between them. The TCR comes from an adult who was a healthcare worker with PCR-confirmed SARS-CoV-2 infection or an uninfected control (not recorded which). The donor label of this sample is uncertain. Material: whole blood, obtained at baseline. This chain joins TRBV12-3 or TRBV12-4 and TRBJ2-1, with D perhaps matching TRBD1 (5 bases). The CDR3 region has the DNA TGTGCCAGCAGTGGTTATCAGGGTAGCTCCTACAATGAGCAGTTCTTC. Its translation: CASSGYQGSSYNEQFF.